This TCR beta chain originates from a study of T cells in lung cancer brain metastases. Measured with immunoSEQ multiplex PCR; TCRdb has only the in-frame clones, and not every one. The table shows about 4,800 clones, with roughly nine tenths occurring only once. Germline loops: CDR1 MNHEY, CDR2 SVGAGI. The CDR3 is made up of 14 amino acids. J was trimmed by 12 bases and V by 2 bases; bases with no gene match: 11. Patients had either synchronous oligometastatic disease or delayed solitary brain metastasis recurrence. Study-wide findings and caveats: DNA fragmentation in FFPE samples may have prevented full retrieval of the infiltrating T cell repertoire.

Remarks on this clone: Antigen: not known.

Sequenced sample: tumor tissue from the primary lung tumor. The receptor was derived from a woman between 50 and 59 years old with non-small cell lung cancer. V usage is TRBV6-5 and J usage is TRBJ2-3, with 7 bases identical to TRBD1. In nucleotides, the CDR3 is TGTGCCAGCAGTTACGACAGGGTGAGGGGTCGCCAGTATTTT. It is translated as CASSYDRVRGRQYF.